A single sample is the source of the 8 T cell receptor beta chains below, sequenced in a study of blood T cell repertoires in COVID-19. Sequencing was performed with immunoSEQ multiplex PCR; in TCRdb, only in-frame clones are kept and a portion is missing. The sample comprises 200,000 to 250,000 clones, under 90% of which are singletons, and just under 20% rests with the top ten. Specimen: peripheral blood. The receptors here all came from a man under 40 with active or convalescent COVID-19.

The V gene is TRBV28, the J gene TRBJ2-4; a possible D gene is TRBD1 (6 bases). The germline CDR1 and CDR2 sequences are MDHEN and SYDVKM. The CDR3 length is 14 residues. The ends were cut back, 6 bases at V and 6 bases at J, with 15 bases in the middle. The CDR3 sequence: CASSRPPGVNIQYF. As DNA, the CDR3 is TGTGCCAGCAGCCGACCCCCAGGGGTAAACATTCAGTACTTC.

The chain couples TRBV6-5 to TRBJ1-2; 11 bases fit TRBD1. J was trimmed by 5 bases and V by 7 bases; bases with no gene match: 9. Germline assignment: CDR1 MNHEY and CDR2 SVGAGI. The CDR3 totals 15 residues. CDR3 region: CASTAGTGGWYGYTF. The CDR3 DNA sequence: TGTGCCAGCACTGCCGGGACAGGGGGTTGGTATGGCTACACCTTC.

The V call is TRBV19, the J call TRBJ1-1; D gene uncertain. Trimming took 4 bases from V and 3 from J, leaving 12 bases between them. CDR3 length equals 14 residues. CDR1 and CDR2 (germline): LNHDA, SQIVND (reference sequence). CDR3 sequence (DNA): TGTGCCAGTAGTAGTGACTTTAAGTACACTGAAGCTTTCTTT. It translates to CASSSDFKYTEAFF.

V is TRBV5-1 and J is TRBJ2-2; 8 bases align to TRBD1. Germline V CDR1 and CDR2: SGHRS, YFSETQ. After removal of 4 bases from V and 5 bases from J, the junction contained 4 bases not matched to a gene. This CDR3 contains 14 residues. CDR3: CASSQGAPTGELFF. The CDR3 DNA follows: TGCGCCAGCAGCCAGGGGGCTCCGACCGGGGAGCTGTTTTTT.

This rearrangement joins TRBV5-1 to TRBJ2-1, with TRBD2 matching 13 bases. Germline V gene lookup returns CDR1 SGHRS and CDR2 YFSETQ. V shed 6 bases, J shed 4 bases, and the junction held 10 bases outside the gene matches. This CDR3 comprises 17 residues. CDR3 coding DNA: TGCGCCAGCACGACAGGAAGGACTAGCGGGGGATACAATGAGCAGTTCTTC. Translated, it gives CASTTGRTSGGYNEQFF.

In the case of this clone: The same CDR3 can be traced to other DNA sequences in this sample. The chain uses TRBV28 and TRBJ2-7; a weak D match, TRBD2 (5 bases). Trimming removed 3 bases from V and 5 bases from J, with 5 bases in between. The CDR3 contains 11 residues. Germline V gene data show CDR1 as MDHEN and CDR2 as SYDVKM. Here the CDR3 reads CASSLRDEQYF. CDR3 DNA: TGTGCCAGCAGTTTGAGGGACGAGCAGTACTTC.

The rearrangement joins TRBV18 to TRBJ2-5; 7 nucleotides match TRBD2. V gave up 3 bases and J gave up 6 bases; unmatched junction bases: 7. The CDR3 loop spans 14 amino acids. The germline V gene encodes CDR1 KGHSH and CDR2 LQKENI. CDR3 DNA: TGTGCCAGCTCACCTGGGGCGGGGGAAAAGACCCAGTACTTC. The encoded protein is CASSPGAGEKTQYF.

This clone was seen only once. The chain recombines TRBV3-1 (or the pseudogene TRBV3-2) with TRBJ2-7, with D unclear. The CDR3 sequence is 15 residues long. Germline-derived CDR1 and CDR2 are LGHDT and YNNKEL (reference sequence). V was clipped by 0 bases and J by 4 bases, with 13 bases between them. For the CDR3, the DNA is TGTGCCAGCAGCCAAGAATCCTTCCAGGAATACGAGCAGTACTTC. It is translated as CASSQESFQEYEQYF.